This T cell receptor beta chain was retrieved from a study of cytomegalovirus exposure and HLA in healthy donors. Clones were read by immunoSEQ multiplex PCR, and TCRdb kept only the in-frame ones, dropping some. The table has roughly 180,000 clones, roughly 84% seen once. Notes on this clone: Mismatch with germline at one junction end may stem from a read error.

The donors were in the approximately 110-subject validation cohort; that cohort was separate from the roughly 730-subject first cohort. CDR1 is MDHEN and CDR2 is SYDVKM in the germline V gene. The CDR3 is 13 amino acids. This receptor was taken from a man aged 18 to 30 in good health and CMV-seropositive. The V and J genes are TRBV28 and TRBJ2-7; D may be TRBD2 (6 bases). Material: PBMCs. The CDR3 DNA is TGTGCCACCGAACTCTGGAGGGCCAAGGGCCTGCACTTC. It encodes CATELWRAKGLHF.